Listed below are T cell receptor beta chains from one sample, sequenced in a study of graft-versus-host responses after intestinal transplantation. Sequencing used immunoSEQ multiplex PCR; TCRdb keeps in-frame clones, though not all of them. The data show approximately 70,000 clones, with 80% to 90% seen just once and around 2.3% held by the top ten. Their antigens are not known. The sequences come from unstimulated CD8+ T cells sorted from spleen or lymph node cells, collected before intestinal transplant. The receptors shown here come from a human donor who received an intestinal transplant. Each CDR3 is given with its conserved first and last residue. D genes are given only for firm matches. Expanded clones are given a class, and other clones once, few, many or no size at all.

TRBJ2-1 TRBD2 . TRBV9 TGTGCCAGCAGCGTAGCGCTAGCGGGAGAGGGTGAGCAGTTCTTC CASSVALAGEGEQFF
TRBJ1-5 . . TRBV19 TGTGCCAGTAGTATAGTGAGTAGCAATCAGCCCCAGCATTTT CASSIVSSNQPQHF
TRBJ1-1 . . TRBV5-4 TGTGCCAGCAGCCCCAGTACACGGAACACTGAAGCTTTCTTT CASSPSTRNTEAFF
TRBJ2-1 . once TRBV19 TGTGCCAGTAACGGGCAGGGGCTTTACAATGAGCAGTTCTTC CASNGQGLYNEQFF
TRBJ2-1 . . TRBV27 TGTGCCAGCGCCGGGACCTACAATGAGCAGTTCTTC CASAGTYNEQFF
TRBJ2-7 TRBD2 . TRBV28 TGTGCCAGCAGTTTTAACATTGGTCGGCGGGAGGGCCCATACGAGCAGTACTTC CASSFNIGRREGPYEQYF
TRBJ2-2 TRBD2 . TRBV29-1 TGCAGCGTTGAAGAGCGGGAGACCGGGGAGCTGTTTTTT CSVEERETGELFF
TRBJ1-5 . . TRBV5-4 TGTGCCAGCAGCCGACCTGAGACAGGCTACTGCAATCAGCCCCAGCATTTT CASSRPETGYCNQPQHF
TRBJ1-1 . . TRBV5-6 TGTGCCAGCAGCTTGGTGGCAGGTGAAGCTTTCTTT CASSLVAGEAFF
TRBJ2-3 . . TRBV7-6 TGTGCCAGCAGCTTAGCGCCCCGAATTAGTACAGATACGCAGTATTTT CASSLAPRISTDTQYF
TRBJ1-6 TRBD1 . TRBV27 TGTGCCAGCAGTGGTACGGACAGGGGAAATTCACCCCTCCACTTT CASSGTDRGNSPLHF
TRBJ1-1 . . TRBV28 TGTGCCAGCAGTTTGGGGCGGGGGGTCACTGAAGCTTTCTTT CASSLGRGVTEAFF
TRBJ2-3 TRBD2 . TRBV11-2 TGTGCCAGCAGCTTAGATCCTAGCGGGGGGGTTAGCACAGATACGCAGTATTTT CASSLDPSGGVSTDTQYF
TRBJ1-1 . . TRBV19 TGTGCCAGTAGTATATGGGTAGGGGGGGGCGGCACTGAAGCTTTCTTT CASSIWVGGGGTEAFF
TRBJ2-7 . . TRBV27 TGTGCCAGCAGTTTAAGAGTCGGGGAGAAGGGCTACGAGCAGTACTTC CASSLRVGEKGYEQYF
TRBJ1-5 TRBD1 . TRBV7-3 TGTGCCAGCAGCTTAACGTATGGGACAGGCGATAATCAGCCCCAGCATTTT CASSLTYGTGDNQPQHF
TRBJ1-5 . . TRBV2 TGTGCCAGCAGTGAGTGGGCCAATCAGCCCCAGCATTTT CASSEWANQPQHF
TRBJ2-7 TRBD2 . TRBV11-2 TGTGCCAGCAGCTCCGGACTAGCGGGAGCCCGGTTCTTC CASSSGLAGARFF
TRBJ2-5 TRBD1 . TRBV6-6 TGTGCCAGCAGTTACCTCGCAGGGGGAGAGACCCAGTACTTC CASSYLAGGETQYF
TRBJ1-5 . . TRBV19 TGTGCCAGTAGCCTTGGCGAGAGTGGGCAGGAGGTTCAGCCCCAGCATTTT CASSLGESGQEVQPQHF
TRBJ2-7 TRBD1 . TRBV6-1 TGTGCCAGCAGTGAAGACCCGGACAGGATGGCCTACGAGCAGTACTTC CASSEDPDRMAYEQYF
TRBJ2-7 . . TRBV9 TGTGCCAGCAGCGTAGGGGAGAGACACTACGAGCAGTACTTC CASSVGERHYEQYF
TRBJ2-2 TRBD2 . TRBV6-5 TGTGCCAGGGGACTAGCGGGGTGGGGGGAGCTGTTTTTT CARGLAGWGELFF
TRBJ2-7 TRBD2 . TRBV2 TGTGCCAGCAGTGGGTCTAGCGGGAACAACGAGCAGTACTTC CASSGSSGNNEQYF
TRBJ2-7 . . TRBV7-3 TGTGCCAGCAGCCCAAAGGGGGACCCCTCCTACGAGCAGTACTTC CASSPKGDPSYEQYF
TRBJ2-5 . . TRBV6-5 TGTGCCAGCAGTTACCAGGACAGCTTCGACTTAGAGACCCAGTACTTC CASSYQDSFDLETQYF
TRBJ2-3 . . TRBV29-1 TGCAGCGTTGACGGGACTTCCCCTAGCACAGATACGCAGTATTTT CSVDGTSPSTDTQYF
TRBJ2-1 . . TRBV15 TGTGCCACCAGCAGAGATCAGGCCGCCCCCAATGAGCAGTTCTTC CATSRDQAAPNEQFF
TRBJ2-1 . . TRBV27 TGTGCCAGCAGTTCCCCGCCTGACCATACAGGCTACAATGAGCAGTTCTTC CASSSPPDHTGYNEQFF
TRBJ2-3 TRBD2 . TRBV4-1 TGCGCCAGCAGCCAAGTCGGACTAGCGTTAGATACGCAGTATTTT CASSQVGLALDTQYF
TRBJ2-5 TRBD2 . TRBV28 TGTGCCAGCAGTTTCGGGTGGCGGGAGGGCCGAGAGACCCAGTACTTC CASSFGWREGRETQYF
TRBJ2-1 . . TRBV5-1 TGCGCCAGCAGCTTGACCCCCGGGGTCCGGAACAATGAGCAGTTCTTC CASSLTPGVRNNEQFF
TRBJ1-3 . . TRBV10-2 TGCGCCAGCAGTGAGTCGGGCACCATGGGAAACACCATATATTTT CASSESGTMGNTIYF
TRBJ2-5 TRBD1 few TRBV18 TGTGCCAGCTCACCACCCTCGGACAGGGGGAGAGAGACCCAGTACTTC CASSPPSDRGRETQYF
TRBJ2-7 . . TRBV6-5 TGTGCCAGCAGTTTAGGGGGATTCGGAGTCTACGAGCAGTACTTC CASSLGGFGVYEQYF
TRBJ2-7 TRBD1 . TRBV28 TGTGCCAGCAGTTTATGGGCAGGGGGCGTCGGGCAGTACTTC CASSLWAGGVGQYF
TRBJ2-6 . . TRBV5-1 TGCGCCAGCAGCGGGGGGGACAGGCCTGGGGCCAACGTCCTGACTTTC CASSGGDRPGANVLTF
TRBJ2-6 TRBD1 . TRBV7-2 TGTGCCAGCAGACATAGACAGGGTAGGGCCAACGTCCTGACTTTC CASRHRQGRANVLTF
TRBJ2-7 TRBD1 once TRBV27 TGTGCCAGCAGTTCCGGGACAGGGGTCGTCTACGAGCAGTACTTC CASSSGTGVVYEQYF
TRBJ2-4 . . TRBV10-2 TGCGCCAGCACTCTGGAGGGGACAAACATTCAGTACTTC CASTLEGTNIQYF
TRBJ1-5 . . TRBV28 TGTGCCAGCAGTTTTTCCGGGGTGAGGGCCCATCAGCCCCAGCATTTT CASSFSGVRAHQPQHF